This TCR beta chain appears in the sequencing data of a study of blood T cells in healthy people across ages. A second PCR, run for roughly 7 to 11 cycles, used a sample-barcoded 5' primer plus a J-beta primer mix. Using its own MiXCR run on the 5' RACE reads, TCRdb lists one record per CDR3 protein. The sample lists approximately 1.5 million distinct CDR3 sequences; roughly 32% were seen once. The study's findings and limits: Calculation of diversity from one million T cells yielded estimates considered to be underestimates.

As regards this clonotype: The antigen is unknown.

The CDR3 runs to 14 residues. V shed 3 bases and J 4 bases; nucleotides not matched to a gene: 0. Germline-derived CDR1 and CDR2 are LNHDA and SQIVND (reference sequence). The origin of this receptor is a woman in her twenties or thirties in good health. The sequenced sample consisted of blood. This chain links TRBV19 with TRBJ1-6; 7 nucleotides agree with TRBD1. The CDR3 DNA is TGTGCCAGTAGTATGGACAGGTATAATTCACCCCTCCACTTT. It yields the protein CASSMDRYNSPLHF. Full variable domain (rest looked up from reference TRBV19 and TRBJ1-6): DGGITQSPKYLFRKEGQNVTLSCEQNLNHDAMYWYRQDPGQGLRLIYYSQIVNDFQKGDIAEGYSVSREKKESFPLTVTSAQKNPTAFYLCASSMDRYNSPLHFGNGTRLTVT.